This TCR beta chain is drawn from a study of spatial heterogeneity in lung cancer. Study context: The count of detected beta-chain sequences consistently exceeded that of alpha-chain sequences. Whole-study results and caveats: There were more appearances of ubiquitous expanded tumor TCRs in blood at resection than at follow-up.

The CDR3 loop spans 11 amino acids. V was trimmed by 2 bases and J by 9 bases, leaving 4 bases between them. Germline V gene data show CDR1 as MDHEN and CDR2 as SYDVKM. Described time point: sample taken at primary tumor resection. Unsorted whole RNA from tumor, nontumor lung or frozen PBMC underwent sequencing. Every TCR cDNA molecule bore its own unique molecular identifier. TCRdb re-called the 5' RACE reads through MiXCR, storing one row per CDR3 protein. The data contain some 11,000 distinct CDR3 sequences, about 4% of them seen just once; the ten biggest clones take up around half. This clonotype was counted ten times or more. Its cognate antigen is unknown.

V gene TRBV28 combines with J gene TRBJ2-2; D gene uncertain. This sequence was found in a female donor with early-stage non-small cell lung cancer. Sequencing was performed on PBMCs, taken at surgery. The CDR3 DNA is TGTGCCAGCAGTTTAGGCTGGGAGCTGTTTTTT. It codes for CASSLGWELFF.